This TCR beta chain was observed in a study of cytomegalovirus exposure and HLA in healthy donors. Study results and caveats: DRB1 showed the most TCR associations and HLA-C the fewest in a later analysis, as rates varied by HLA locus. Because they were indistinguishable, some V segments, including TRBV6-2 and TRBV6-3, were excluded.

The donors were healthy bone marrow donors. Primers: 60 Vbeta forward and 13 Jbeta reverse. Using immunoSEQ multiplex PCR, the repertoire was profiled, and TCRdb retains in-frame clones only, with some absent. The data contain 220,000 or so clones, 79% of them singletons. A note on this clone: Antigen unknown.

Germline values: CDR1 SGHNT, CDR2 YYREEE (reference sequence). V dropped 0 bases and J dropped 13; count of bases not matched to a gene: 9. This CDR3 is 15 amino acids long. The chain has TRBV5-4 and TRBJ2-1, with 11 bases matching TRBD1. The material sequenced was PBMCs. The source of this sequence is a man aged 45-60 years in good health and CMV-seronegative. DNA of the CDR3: TGTGCCAGCAGCTTGGATGGACAGGGGGCGCAGTATCAGTTCTTC. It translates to CASSLDGQGAQYQFF.